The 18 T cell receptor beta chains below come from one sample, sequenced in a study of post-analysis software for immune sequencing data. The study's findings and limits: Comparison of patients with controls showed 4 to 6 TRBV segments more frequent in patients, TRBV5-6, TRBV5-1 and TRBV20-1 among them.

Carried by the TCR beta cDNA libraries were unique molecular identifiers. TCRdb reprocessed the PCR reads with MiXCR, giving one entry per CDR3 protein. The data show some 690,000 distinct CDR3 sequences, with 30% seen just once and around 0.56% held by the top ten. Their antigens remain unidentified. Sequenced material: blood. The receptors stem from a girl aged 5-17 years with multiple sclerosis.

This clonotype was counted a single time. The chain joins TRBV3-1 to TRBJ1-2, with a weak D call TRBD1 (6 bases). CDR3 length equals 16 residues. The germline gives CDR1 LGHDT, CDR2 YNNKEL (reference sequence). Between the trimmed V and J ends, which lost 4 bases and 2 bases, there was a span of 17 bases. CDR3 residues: CASSPRGGGRNYGYTF. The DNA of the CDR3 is TGTGCCAGCAGCCCCCGAGGCGGGGGGCGAAACTATGGCTACACCTTC.

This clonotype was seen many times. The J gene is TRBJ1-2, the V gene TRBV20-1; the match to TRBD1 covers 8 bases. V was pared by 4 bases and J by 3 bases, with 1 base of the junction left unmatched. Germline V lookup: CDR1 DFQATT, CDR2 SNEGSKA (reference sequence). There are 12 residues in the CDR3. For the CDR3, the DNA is TGCAGTGCTACGGGACAGGACTATGGCTACACCTTC. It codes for CSATGQDYGYTF.

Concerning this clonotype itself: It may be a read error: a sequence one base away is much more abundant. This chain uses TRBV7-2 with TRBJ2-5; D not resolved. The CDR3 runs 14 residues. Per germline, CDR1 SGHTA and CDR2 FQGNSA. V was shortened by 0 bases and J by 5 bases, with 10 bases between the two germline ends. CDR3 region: CASSLARVSETQYF. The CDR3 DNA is TGTGCCAGCAGCTTAGCGCGAGTCTCGGAGACCCAGTACTTC.

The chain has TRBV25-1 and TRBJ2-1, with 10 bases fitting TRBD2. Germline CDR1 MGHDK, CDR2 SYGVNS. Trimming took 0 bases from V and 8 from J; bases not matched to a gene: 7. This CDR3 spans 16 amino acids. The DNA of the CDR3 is TGTGCCAGCAGTGAATATCTAGCGGGAGTAGTCCATGAGCAGTTCTTC. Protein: CASSEYLAGVVHEQFF.

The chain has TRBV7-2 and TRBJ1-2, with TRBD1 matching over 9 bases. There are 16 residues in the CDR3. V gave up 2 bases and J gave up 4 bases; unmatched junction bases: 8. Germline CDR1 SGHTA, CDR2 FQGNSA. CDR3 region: CASSLHRGRRGYGYTF. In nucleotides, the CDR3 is TGTGCCAGCAGCTTACACAGGGGGCGCCGCGGCTATGGCTACACCTTC.

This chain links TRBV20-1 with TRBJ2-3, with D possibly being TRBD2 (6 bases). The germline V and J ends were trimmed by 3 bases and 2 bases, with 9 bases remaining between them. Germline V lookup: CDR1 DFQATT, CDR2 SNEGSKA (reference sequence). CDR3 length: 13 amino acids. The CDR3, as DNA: TGCAGTGCTAGTAGCGGCACCACAGATACGCAGTATTTT. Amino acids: CSASSGTTDTQYF.

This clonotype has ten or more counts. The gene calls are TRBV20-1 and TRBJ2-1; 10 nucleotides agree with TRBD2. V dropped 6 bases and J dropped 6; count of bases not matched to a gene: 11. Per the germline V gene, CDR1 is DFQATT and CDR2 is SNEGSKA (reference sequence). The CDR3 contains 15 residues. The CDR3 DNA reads TGCAGTGCCCATCTAGCGGGAGCGCCCTTCAATGAGCAGTTCTTC. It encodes CSAHLAGAPFNEQFF.

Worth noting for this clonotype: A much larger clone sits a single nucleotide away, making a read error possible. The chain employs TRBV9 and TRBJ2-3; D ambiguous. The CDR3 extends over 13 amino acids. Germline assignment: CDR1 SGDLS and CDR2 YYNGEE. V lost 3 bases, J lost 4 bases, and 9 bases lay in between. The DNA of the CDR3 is TGTGCCAGCAGCGGCTCCCCCGCAGATACGCAGTATTTT. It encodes CASSGSPADTQYF.

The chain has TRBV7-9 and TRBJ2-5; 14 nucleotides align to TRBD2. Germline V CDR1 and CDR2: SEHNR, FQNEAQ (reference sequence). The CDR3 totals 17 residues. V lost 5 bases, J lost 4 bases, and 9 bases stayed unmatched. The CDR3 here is CASSPPGLAGERETQYF. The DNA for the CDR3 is TGTGCCAGCAGCCCGCCGGGACTAGCGGGAGAACGAGAGACCCAGTACTTC.

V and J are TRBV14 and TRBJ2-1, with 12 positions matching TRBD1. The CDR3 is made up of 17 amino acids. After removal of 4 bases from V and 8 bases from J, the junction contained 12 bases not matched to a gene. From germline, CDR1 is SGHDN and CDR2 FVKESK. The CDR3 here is CASSRRSGTGGGHEQFF. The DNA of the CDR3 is TGTGCCAGCAGCCGGAGGTCAGGGACAGGGGGCGGCCATGAGCAGTTCTTC.

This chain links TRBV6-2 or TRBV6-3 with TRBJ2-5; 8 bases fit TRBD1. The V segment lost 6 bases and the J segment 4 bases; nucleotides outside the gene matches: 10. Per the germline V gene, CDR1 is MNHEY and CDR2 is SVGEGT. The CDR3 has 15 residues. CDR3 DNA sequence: TGTGCCAGCAGACGGACAGGGATGTTTAGAGAGACCCAGTACTTC. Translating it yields CASRRTGMFRETQYF.

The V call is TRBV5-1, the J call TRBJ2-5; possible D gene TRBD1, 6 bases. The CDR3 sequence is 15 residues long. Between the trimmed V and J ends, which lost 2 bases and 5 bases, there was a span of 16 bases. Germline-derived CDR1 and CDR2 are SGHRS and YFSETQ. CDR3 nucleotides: TGCGCCAGCAGCTTAGGTCAGGGGCCTGGCGAGACCCAGTACTTC. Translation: CASSLGQGPGETQYF.

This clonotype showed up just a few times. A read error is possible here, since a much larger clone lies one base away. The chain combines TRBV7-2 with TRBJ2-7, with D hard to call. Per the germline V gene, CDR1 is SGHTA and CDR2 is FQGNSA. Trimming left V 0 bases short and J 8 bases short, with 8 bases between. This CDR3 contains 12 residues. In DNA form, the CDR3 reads TGTGCCAGCAGCTTAGCAGTCGGCAAGCAGTACTTC. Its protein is CASSLAVGKQYF.

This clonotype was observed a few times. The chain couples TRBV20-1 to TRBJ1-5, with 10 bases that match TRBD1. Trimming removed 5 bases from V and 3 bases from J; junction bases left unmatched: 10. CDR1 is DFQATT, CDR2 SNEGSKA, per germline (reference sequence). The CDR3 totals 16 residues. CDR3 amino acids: CSASGWTGGFNQPQHF. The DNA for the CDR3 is TGCAGTGCTTCCGGCTGGACAGGGGGTTTCAATCAGCCCCAGCATTTT.

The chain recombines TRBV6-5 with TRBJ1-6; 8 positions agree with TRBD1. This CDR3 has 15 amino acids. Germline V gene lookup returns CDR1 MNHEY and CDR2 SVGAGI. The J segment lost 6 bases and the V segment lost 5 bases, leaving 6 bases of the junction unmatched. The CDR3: CASSGDRSSNSPLHF. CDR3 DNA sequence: TGTGCCAGCAGTGGGGACAGGAGCTCTAATTCACCCCTCCACTTT.

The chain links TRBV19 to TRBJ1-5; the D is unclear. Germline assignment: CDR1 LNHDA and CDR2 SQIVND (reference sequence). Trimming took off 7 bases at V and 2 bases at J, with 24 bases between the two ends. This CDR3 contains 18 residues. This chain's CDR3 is CASNKGRGGGLGNQPQHF. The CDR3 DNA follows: TGTGCCAGTAACAAGGGCCGGGGTGGAGGTTTAGGCAATCAGCCCCAGCATTTT.

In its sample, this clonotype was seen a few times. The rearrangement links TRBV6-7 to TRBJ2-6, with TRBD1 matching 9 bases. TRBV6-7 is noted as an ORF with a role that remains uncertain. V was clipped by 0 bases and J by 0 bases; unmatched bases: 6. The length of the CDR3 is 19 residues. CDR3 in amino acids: CASSYSEGQGVSGANVLTF. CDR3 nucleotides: TGTGCCAGCAGTTACTCTGAGGGACAGGGAGTCTCTGGGGCCAACGTCCTGACTTTC.

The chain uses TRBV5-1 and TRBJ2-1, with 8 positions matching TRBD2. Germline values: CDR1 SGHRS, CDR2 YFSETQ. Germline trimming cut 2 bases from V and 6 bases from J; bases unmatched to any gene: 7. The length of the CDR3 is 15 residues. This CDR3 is CASSFRAGALNEQFF. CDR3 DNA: TGCGCCAGCAGCTTTCGAGCGGGAGCTCTCAATGAGCAGTTCTTC.